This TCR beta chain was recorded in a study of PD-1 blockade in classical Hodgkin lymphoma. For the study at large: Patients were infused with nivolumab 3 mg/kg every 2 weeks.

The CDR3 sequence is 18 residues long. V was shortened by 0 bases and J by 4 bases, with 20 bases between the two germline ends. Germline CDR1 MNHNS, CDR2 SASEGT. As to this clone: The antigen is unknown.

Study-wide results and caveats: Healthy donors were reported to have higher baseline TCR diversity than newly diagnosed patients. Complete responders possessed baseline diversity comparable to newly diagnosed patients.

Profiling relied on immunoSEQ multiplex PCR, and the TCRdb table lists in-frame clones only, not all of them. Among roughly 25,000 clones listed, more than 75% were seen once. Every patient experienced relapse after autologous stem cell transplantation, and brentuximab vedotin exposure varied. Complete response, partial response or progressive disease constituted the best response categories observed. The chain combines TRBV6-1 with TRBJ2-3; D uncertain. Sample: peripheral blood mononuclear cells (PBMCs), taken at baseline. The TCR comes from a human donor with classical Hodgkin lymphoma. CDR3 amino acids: CASSEASPGTVFPDTQYF. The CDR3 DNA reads TGTGCCAGCAGTGAAGCGTCCCCAGGAACTGTTTTCCCAGATACGCAGTATTTT.